The next 16 T cell receptor beta chains were all read from a single sample in a study of Graves' ophthalmopathy and Graves' hyperthyroidism. The study amplified TCR beta CDR3 regions using RNA transcripts. HTBI primers served in a first-round RT-PCR, which a second-round multiplex PCR followed. TCRdb recomputed calls from the multiplex PCR reads with MiXCR, one row per CDR3 protein. The sample contains over a million distinct CDR3 sequences, roughly two fifths of which appear only once. Sequenced material: peripheral blood or thyroid tissue (not recorded which). All receptors come from an adult man with Graves' hyperthyroidism.

Here the CDR3 DNA reads TGTGCCACCAGTGAATGGACTAGCGGGGGCGGAGAGACCCAGTACTTC. Its protein product is CATSEWTSGGGETQYF. The J gene is TRBJ2-5, the V gene TRBV24-1; 13 bases match TRBD2. CDR1 is KGHDR and CDR2 is SFDVKD in the germline V gene. V shed 4 bases, J shed 4 bases, and the junction held 5 bases outside the gene matches. This CDR3 comprises 16 residues.

There are many counts of this clonotype. This CDR3 reads CASTPGPGHSYEQYF. The CDR3 DNA reads TGTGCCAGCACCCCTGGCCCGGGTCACTCCTACGAGCAGTACTTC. The chain links TRBV7-2 to TRBJ2-7; D uncertain. CDR1 is SGHTA and CDR2 is FQGNSA in the germline V gene. The ends were cut back, 7 bases at V and 0 bases at J, with 16 bases in the middle. CDR3 size: 15 residues.

This clonotype was observed a handful of times. The chain links TRBV20-1 to TRBJ2-7; D unresolved. Germline CDR1 reads DFQATT; CDR2 reads SNEGSKA (reference sequence). V lost 7 bases and J 4 bases, leaving 17 bases between the germline ends. This CDR3 comprises 13 residues. CDR3: CSGDNKAEYEQYF. CDR3 in DNA: TGCAGTGGAGATAACAAGGCTGAGTACGAGCAGTACTTC.

Notes on this clonotype: Being one base from a much bigger clone, this may be a read error. The rearrangement uses TRBV5-4 and TRBJ2-7; no reliable D call. CDR1 and CDR2 from the germline V gene are SGHNT and YYREEE (reference sequence). V was shortened by 7 bases and J by 7 bases, with 9 bases between the two germline ends. The CDR3 contains 10 residues. The CDR3: CASLPEEQYF. DNA of the CDR3: TGTGCCAGCCTGCCAGAGGAGCAGTACTTC.

This clonotype came up many times. V gene TRBV20-1 combines with J gene TRBJ1-5; D possibly corresponds to TRBD1 (5 bases). V dropped 3 bases and J dropped 6 bases, with 12 bases sitting between them. This CDR3 is built from 13 residues. CDR1 and CDR2 from the germline V gene are DFQATT and SNEGSKA (reference sequence). The CDR3 DNA sequence: TGCAGTGCTAGGCTGGGGGAAGTTCAGCCCCAGCATTTT. Translating it yields CSARLGEVQPQHF.

V is TRBV5-4 and J is TRBJ1-4, with D tentatively TRBD1 (6 bases). Germline V CDR1 and CDR2: SGHNT, YYREEE (reference sequence). The CDR3 extends over 15 amino acids. V gave up 4 bases and J gave up 4 bases, with 14 bases separating them. For the CDR3, the DNA is TGTGCCAGCAGCCTCTCCGGGACATTTAATGAAAAACTGTTTTTT. Amino acids: CASSLSGTFNEKLFF.

This clonotype was detected only once. The genes are TRBV6-1 and TRBJ1-2, with D unclear. The germline CDR1 and CDR2 sequences are MNHNS and SASEGT. Trimming pared 10 bases from V and 8 bases from J, leaving 23 bases between. The CDR3 consists of 14 residues. Here the CDR3 reads CATPDGGDYRGYTF. The CDR3 DNA is TGTGCCACTCCAGACGGTGGAGACTATAGAGGCTACACCTTC.

This clonotype showed up many times. CDR3 nucleotide sequence: TGTGCCAATCTCCGGGACAGGGGGCCCGGCAATCAGCCCCAGCATTTT. It translates to CANLRDRGPGNQPQHF. The J gene is TRBJ1-5, the V gene TRBV19, with TRBD1 matching over 12 bases. CDR1 is LNHDA, CDR2 SQIVND, per germline (reference sequence). This CDR3 has 16 amino acids. V lost 10 bases to trimming and J lost 2 bases; unmatched junction nucleotides: 9.

This clonotype was seen more than once but under ten times. The chain joins TRBV12-3 or TRBV12-4 to TRBJ1-5, with TRBD1 as a possible D gene (5 bases). The V end was cut by 3 bases, the J end by 6 bases, with 15 bases between. The CDR3 is 15 residues long. CDR3 sequence: CASSFDLGRGQPQHF. CDR3 in DNA: TGTGCCAGCAGTTTTGACCTGGGGCGCGGTCAGCCCCAGCATTTT.

The chain employs TRBV19 and TRBJ2-7, with TRBD2 as a possible D gene (6 bases). The V gene's germline CDR1 is LNHDA and CDR2 SQIVND (reference sequence). V lost 9 bases to trimming and J lost 5 bases, with 23 bases between them. The length of the CDR3 is 15 residues. CDR3: CASAPRLGVGDEQYF. The CDR3 DNA follows: TGTGCCAGCGCTCCGCGACTAGGGGTGGGGGACGAGCAGTACTTC.

Comments on this clonotype: One end of the junction does not line up with germline, which may come from a read error. This chain connects TRBV10-3 to TRBJ1-3; no reliable D call. The CDR3 runs to 15 residues. Germline CDR1 is ENHRY and CDR2 is SYGVKD. CDR3 DNA: TGTGCCAGCAGTCTACCTGGTCGGCCGGGAAACACCATATATTTT. Translating it yields CASSLPGRPGNTIYF.

This clonotype has just a few counts. J is TRBJ2-1 and V is TRBV29-1; D is ambiguous. V gave up 3 bases and J gave up 4 bases, with 1 base separating them. CDR3 length: 10 residues. The germline V gene has CDR1 SQVTM and CDR2 ANQGSEA. The CDR3 sequence is CSVEYNEQFF. CDR3 DNA: TGCAGCGTTGAGTACAATGAGCAGTTCTTC.

V usage is TRBV7-3 and J usage is TRBJ2-7; 9 nucleotides agree with TRBD1. The trim removed 5 bases at V and 6 bases at J, leaving 8 bases unmatched. This CDR3 has 14 residues. Per the germline V gene, CDR1 is SGHTA and CDR2 is FQGTGA. The CDR3 reads CASSRGSQGAEQYF. The DNA for the CDR3 is TGTGCCAGCAGCCGCGGTTCACAGGGGGCCGAGCAGTACTTC.

A word on this clonotype: At one end the junction does not follow the germline gene, possibly because of a read error. This chain connects TRBV7-2 to TRBJ1-5, with D maybe TRBD1 (5 bases). The CDR3 consists of 14 residues. Germline-derived CDR1 and CDR2 are SGHTA and FQGNSA. The CDR3 nucleotides read TGTGTCAGCAGCTTAGCGGGACTTAGTCAGCCCCAGCATTTT. Translating it yields CVSSLAGLSQPQHF.

The sample holds a few counts of this clonotype. V usage is TRBV20-1 and J usage is TRBJ2-7; 11 positions agree with TRBD2. This CDR3 spans 13 amino acids. The V gene's germline CDR1 is DFQATT and CDR2 SNEGSKA (reference sequence). V lost 5 bases to trimming and J lost 6 bases; unmatched junction nucleotides: 6. This CDR3 reads CSAPIAGGLEQYF. CDR3 sequence (DNA): TGCAGTGCTCCCATAGCGGGAGGGCTCGAGCAGTACTTC.

This chain links TRBV29-1 with TRBJ2-5, with D tentatively TRBD1 or TRBD2 (5 bases each). The length of the CDR3 is 13 residues. V shed 6 bases and J shed 4 bases, with 15 bases lying between them. Germline CDR1 is SQVTM and CDR2 is ANQGSEA. The CDR3 coding sequence is TGCAGCGTCTTACGTCCCGGGACAGAGACCCAGTACTTC. Its protein product is CSVLRPGTETQYF.